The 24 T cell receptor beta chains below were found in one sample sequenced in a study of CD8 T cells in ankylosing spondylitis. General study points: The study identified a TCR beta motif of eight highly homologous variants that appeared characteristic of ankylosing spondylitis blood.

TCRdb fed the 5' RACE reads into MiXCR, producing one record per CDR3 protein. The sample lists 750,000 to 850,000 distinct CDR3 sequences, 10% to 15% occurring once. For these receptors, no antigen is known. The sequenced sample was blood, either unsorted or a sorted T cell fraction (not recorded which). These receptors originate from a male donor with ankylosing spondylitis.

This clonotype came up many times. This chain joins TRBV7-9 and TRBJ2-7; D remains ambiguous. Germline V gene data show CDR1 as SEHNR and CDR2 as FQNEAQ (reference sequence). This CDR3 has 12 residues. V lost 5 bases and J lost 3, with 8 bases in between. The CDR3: CASSREDYEQYF. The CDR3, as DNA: TGTGCCAGCAGCCGCGAGGACTACGAGCAGTACTTC. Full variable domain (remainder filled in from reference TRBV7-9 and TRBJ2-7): DTGVSQNPRHKITKRGQNVTFRCDPISEHNRLYWYRQTLGQGPEFLTYFQNEAQLEKSRLLSDRFSAERPKGSFSTLEIQRTEQGDSAMYLCASSREDYEQYFGPGTRLTVT.

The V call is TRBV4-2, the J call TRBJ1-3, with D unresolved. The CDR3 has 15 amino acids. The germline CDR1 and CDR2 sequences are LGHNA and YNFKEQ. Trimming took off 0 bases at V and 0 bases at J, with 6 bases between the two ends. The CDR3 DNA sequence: TGTGCCAGCAGCCAAGAACTTTTCTCTGGAAACACCATATATTTT. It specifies CASSQELFSGNTIYF.

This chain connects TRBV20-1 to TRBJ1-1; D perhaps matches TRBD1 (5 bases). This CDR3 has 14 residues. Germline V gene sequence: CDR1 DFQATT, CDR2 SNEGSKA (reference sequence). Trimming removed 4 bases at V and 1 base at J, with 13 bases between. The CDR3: CSAKVMGPNTEAFF. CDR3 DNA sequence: TGCAGTGCTAAAGTGATGGGACCGAACACTGAAGCTTTCTTT.

The CDR3 DNA sequence: TGTGCCAGCAGCTTAGGTCCGGCGAGCTCCTATAATTCACCCCTCCACTTT. Translating gives CASSLGPASSYNSPLHF. V and J are TRBV7-2 and TRBJ1-6; no clear D gene. CDR1 and CDR2 (germline): SGHTA, FQGNSA. This CDR3 is 17 amino acids long. The V end was cut by 1 base, the J end by 0 bases, with 10 bases between.

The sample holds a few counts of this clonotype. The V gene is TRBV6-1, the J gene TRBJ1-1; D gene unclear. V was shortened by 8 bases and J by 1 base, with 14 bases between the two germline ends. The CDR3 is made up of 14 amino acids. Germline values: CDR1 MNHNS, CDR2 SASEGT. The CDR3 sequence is CASRTELRNTEAFF. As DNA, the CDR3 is TGTGCCAGCCGCACTGAACTCAGGAACACTGAAGCTTTCTTT.

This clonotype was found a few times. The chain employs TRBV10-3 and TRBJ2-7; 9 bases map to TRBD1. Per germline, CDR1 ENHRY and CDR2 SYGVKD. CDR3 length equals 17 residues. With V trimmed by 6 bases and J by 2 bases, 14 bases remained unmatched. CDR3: CAIRRDRATDGAYEQYF. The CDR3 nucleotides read TGTGCCATCAGGAGGGACAGGGCAACAGACGGGGCCTACGAGCAGTACTTC.

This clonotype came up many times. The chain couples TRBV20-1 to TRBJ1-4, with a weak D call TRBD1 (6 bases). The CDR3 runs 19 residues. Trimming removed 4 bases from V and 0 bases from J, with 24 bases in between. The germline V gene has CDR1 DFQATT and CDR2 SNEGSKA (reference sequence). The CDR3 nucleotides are TGCAGTGCTATCCATCCTTTTGGGTTAACAGGGTCAACTAATGAAAAACTGTTTTTT. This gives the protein CSAIHPFGLTGSTNEKLFF.

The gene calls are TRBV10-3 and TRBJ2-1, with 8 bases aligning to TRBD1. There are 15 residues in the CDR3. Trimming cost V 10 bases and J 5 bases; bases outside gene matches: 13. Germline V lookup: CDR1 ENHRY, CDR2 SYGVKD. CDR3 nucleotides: TGTGCCACCGCCATCGGACAGGGAACCCACAATGAGCAGTTCTTC. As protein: CATAIGQGTHNEQFF.

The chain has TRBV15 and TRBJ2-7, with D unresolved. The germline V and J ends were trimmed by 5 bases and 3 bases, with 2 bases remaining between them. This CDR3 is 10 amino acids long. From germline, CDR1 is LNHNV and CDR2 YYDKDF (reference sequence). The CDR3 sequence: CATSGYEQYF. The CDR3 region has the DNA TGTGCCACCAGCGGCTACGAGCAGTACTTC.

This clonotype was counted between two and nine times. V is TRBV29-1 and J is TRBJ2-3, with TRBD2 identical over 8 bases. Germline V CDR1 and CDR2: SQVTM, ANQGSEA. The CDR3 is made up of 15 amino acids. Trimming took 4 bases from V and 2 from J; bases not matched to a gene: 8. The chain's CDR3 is CSVAPLAGPTDTQYF. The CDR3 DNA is TGCAGCGTTGCTCCGCTAGCGGGTCCCACAGATACGCAGTATTTT.

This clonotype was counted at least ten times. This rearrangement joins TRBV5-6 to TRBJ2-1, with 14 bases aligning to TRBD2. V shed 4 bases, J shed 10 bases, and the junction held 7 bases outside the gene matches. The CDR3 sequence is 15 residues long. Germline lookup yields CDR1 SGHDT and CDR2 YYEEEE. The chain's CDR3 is CASSLGLAGGREQFF. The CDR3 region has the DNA TGTGCCAGCAGCCTAGGACTAGCGGGGGGTCGGGAGCAGTTCTTC.

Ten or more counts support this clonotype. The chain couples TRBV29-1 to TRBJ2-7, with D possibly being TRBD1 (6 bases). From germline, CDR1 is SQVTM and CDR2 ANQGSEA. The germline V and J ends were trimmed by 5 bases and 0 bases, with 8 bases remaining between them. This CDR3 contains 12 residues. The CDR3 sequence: CSVLGGSYEQYF. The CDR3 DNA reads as TGCAGCGTTTTAGGGGGCTCCTACGAGCAGTACTTC.

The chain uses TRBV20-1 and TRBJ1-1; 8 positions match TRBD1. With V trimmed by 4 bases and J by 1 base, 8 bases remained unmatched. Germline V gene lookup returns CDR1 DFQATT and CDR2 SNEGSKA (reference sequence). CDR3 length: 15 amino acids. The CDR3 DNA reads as TGCAGTGCTATAGGACAGGGCAATAGGAACACTGAAGCTTTCTTT. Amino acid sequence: CSAIGQGNRNTEAFF.

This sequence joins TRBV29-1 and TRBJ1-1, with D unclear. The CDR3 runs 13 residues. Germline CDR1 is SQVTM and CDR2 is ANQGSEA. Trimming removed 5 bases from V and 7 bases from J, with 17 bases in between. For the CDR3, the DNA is TGCAGCGTTTCCTCCAAACCGCTTCTTGAAGCTTTCTTT. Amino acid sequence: CSVSSKPLLEAFF.

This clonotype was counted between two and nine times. The DNA of the CDR3 is TGTGCCAGCAGCTCGGACTGGGGTGGGACCCAGTACTTC. As protein: CASSSDWGGTQYF. The chain combines TRBV7-2 with TRBJ2-5; D perhaps matches TRBD2 (5 bases). Trimming pared 4 bases from V and 7 bases from J, leaving 13 bases between. This CDR3 region has 13 residues. The germline gives CDR1 SGHTA, CDR2 FQGNSA.

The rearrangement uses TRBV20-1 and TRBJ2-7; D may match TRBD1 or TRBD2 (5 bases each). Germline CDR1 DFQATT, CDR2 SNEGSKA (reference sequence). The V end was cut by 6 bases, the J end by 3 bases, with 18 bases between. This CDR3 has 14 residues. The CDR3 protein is CSAGAGTVVYEQYF. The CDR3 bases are TGCAGTGCGGGAGCCGGGACGGTTGTCTACGAGCAGTACTTC.

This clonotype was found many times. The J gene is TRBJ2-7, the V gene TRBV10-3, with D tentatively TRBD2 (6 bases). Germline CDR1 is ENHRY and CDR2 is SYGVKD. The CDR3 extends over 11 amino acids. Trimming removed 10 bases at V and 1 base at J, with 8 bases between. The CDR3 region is CATRGSYEQYF. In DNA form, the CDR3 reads TGTGCCACCCGGGGGTCCTACGAGCAGTACTTC.

This CDR3 reads CSAEGTTTDTQYF. DNA for the CDR3: TGCAGTGCGGAAGGGACTACCACAGATACGCAGTATTTT. The V and J genes are TRBV20-1 and TRBJ2-3, with TRBD2 matching over 7 bases. V shed 6 bases and J 2 bases; nucleotides not matched to a gene: 5. Germline CDR1 is DFQATT and CDR2 is SNEGSKA (reference sequence). The CDR3 covers 13 residues.

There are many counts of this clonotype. CDR3 amino acids: CASSYSANNEQFF. The CDR3 region has the DNA TGTGCCAGCAGTTACTCGGCCAACAATGAGCAGTTCTTC. The chain joins TRBV6-5 to TRBJ2-1; D is unresolved. The CDR3 loop spans 13 amino acids. Germline CDR1 and CDR2: MNHEY and SVGAGI. V gave up 0 bases and J gave up 5 bases, with 5 bases separating them.

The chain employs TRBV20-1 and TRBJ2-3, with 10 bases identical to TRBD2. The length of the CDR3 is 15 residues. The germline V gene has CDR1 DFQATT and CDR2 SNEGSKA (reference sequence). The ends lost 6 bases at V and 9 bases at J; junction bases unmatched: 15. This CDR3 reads CSAPPLTSGRSTQYF. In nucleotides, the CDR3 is TGCAGTGCCCCGCCCTTGACTAGCGGGCGCTCGACGCAGTATTTT.

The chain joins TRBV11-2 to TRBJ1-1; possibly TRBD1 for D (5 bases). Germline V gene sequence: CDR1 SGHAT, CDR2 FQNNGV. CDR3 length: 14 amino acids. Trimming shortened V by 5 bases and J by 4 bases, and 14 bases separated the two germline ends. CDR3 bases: TGTGCCAGCAGCCCTGCCTTGGGGGGCACTGAAGCTTTCTTT. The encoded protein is CASSPALGGTEAFF. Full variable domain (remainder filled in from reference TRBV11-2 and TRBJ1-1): EAGVAQSPRYKIIEKRQSVAFWCNPISGHATLYWYQQILGQGPKLLIQFQNNGVVDDSQLPKDRFSAERLKGVDSTLKIQPAKLEDSAVYLCASSPALGGTEAFFGQGTRLTVV.

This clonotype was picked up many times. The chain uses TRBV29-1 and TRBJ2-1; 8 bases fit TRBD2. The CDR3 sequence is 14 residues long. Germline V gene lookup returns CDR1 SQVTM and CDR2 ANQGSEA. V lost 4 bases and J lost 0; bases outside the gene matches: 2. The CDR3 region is CSVVLAGSYNEQFF. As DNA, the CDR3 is TGCAGCGTTGTCCTAGCGGGCTCCTACAATGAGCAGTTCTTC.

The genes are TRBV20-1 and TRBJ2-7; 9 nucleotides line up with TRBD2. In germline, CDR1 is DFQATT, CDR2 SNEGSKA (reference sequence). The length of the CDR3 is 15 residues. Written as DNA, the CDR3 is TGCAGGGTTTCTCGGACTAGCGCTCTCCCGGGCGAGCAGTACTTC. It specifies CRVSRTSALPGEQYF.

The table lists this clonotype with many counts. DNA for the CDR3: TGCGCCAGCAGCTTAGGGATAGCCTACAATGAGCAGTTCTTC. This translates into CASSLGIAYNEQFF. This chain uses TRBV5-1 with TRBJ2-1, with D uncertain. The V end was cut by 2 bases, the J end by 2 bases, with 8 bases between. The CDR3 contains 14 residues. The V gene's germline CDR1 is SGHRS and CDR2 YFSETQ.